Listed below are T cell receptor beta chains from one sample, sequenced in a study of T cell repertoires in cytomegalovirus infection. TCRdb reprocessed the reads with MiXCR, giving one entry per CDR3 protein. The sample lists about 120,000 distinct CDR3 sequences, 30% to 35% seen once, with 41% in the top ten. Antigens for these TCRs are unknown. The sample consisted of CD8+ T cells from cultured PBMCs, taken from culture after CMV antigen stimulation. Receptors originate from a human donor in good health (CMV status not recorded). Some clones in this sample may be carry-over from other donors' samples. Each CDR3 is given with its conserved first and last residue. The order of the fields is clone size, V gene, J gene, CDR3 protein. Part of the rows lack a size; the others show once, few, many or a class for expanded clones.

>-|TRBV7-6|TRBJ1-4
CASSNPPVCRGNEKLFF
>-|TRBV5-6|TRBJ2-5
CEKGPPETQYF
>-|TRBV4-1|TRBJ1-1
CASSQDQGDTEAFF
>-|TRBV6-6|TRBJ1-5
CASSYSGGTNQPQHF
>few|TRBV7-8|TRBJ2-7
CASSLGTSGSRIEQYF
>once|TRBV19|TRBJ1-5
CASTQGNNQPQHF
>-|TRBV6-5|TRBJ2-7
CASSYSLVGTYEQYF
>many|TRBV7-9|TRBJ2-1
CASSQTDVGPNHQFF
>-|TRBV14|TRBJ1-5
CASSQDRGQDRGRNQPQHF
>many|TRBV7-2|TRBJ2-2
CASSLRFLAGDRNTGELFF
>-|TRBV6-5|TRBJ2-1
CASSPGWRANEQFF
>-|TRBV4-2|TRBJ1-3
CASSQDQGEPGNTIYF
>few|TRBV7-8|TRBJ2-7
CASSLEGAGRSSYEQYF
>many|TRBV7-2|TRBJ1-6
CASSLVGWGQGSNSPLHF
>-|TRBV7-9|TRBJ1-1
CASSGRGLAEAFF
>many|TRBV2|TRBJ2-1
CASSEEGGSDNEQFF
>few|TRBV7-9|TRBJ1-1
CASSLVLPGGEAFF
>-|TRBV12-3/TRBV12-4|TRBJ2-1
CASRLAGGINEQFF
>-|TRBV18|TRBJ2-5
CASSPSRRQETQYF
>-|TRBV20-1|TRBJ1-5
CSAKTGQGNQPQHF
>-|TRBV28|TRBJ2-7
CASIFRQGSSYEQYF
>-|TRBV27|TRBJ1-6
CASSARQGGNSPLHF
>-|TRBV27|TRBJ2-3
CASSLAGGQDTQYF
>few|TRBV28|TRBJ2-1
CASSFFGSSYNEQFF
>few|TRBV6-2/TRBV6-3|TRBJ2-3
CASSYGTATQYF
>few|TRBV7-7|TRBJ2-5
CASSLLAGHGQETQYF
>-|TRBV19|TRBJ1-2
CASSPGTGLFNYGYTF
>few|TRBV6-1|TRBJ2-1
CASSISGGSNEQFF
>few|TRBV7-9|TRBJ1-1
CASSSGQGTISEAFF
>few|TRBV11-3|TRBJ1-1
CASAGEDTEAFF
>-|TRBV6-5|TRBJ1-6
CASSYEQSNSPLHF
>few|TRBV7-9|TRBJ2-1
CASSLMDANNEQFF
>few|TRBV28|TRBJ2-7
CASSLTPIYEQYF
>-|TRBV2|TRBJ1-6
CASSEGRSGSSPLHF
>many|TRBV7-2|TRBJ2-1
CASILDSGGASLVRNEQFF
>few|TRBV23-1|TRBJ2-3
CASSFQRGTDTQYF
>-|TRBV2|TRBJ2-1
CASSMSSGYYNEQFF
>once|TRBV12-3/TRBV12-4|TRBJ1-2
CASTPGQTLDDYGYTF